A selection of T cell receptor beta chains follows, all from one sample in a study of control samples from healthy donors and cancer patients. TCRdb's table, derived via immunoSEQ multiplex PCR, lists solely in-frame clones and lacks some. The sample consists of approximately 89,000 clones, approximately 89% of them appearing once. The source material was blood. Every receptor here comes from a man under 40 in good health. The CDR3 runs from the conserved cysteine through the conserved F or W. Fields, in order: J gene, V gene, D gene, clone size, CDR3 length, CDR3 protein, CDR3 DNA. D genes are given only for firm matches. Size is stated for part of the rows, as once, few or many counts, or as a class when the clone is expanded.

>TRBJ2-4|TRBV5-5|-|-|16
CASSKGLGLAKNIQYF
TGTGCCAGCAGCAAGGGACTGGGACTAGCCAAAAACATTCAGTACTTC
>TRBJ1-2|TRBV5-6|-|-|16
CASSLGAGVPFYGYTF
TGTGCCAGCAGCTTGGGAGCGGGGGTCCCTTTCTATGGCTACACCTTC
>TRBJ1-3|TRBV12-5|-|-|15
CASGFTRTGGNTIYF
TGTGCTAGTGGTTTTACCCGGACGGGTGGAAACACCATATATTTT
>TRBJ2-2|TRBV9|-|-|15
CASTPDGENTGELFF
TGTGCCAGCACTCCCGACGGAGAGAACACCGGGGAGCTGTTTTTT
>TRBJ2-1|TRBV6-1|-|-|17
CASSELGRGRYFNEQFF
TGTGCCAGCAGTGAACTAGGTCGGGGCCGCTACTTCAATGAGCAGTTCTTC
>TRBJ2-5|TRBV5-4|-|-|14
CASSPRGGEETQYF
TGTGCCAGCAGCCCCAGGGGAGGGGAAGAGACCCAGTACTTC
>TRBJ2-1|TRBV6-5|-|-|15
CASRPTGSSYNEQFF
TGTGCCAGCAGACCGACGGGAAGCTCCTACAATGAGCAGTTCTTC
>TRBJ2-7|TRBV4-1|-|-|13
CASSPTGHYEQYF
TGCGCCAGCAGCCCTACGGGCCACTACGAGCAGTACTTC
>TRBJ2-7|TRBV28|-|few|10
CASRSYEQYF
TGTGCCAGCAGGAGTTACGAGCAGTACTTC
>TRBJ1-6|TRBV4-1|-|-|15
CASSQDGQGNSPLHF
TGCGCCAGCAGCCAAGATGGGCAGGGTAATTCACCCCTCCACTTT
>TRBJ1-1|TRBV10-3|-|-|13
CAISDSLNTEAFF
TGTGCCATCAGTGACAGTCTGAACACTGAAGCTTTCTTT
>TRBJ2-7|TRBV27|-|few|13
CASSRQGHYEQYF
TGTGCCAGCAGTAGGCAGGGTCACTACGAGCAGTACTTC
>TRBJ2-6|TRBV7-9|-|-|15
CASSPARAGANVLTF
TGTGCCAGCAGTCCCGCCAGGGCTGGGGCCAACGTCCTGACTTTC
>TRBJ1-1|TRBV11-2|-|-|15
CASTPDPKPHTEAFF
TGTGCCAGCACCCCGGACCCGAAACCACACACTGAAGCTTTCTTT
>TRBJ2-1|TRBV6-1|TRBD2|few|15
CASSERLAGYNEQFF
TGTGCCAGCAGTGAAAGGCTAGCGGGATACAATGAGCAGTTCTTC
>TRBJ1-1|TRBV5-1|-|once|15
CASSPVAGMNTEAFF
TGCGCCAGCAGCCCCGTCGCGGGAATGAACACTGAAGCTTTCTTT
>TRBJ2-3|TRBV7-8|-|-|14
CASSMGTSTDTQYF
TGTGCCAGCAGTATGGGGACTAGCACAGATACGCAGTATTTT
>TRBJ2-3|TRBV11-2|TRBD2|-|17
CASSQARSGGSTDTQYF
TGTGCCAGCAGCCAAGCTCGTAGCGGGGGTAGCACAGATACGCAGTATTTT
>TRBJ1-3|TRBV13|-|-|15
CASTQWGVNGNTIYF
TGTGCCAGCACCCAGTGGGGGGTGAATGGAAACACCATATATTTT
>TRBJ1-2|TRBV27|TRBD1|-|15
CASRFPQGVNYGYTF
TGTGCCAGCAGGTTCCCCCAGGGGGTGAACTATGGCTACACCTTC
>TRBJ2-1|TRBV7-9|-|-|15
CASSLPGEPYNEQFF
TGTGCCAGCAGCTTACCGGGGGAGCCCTACAATGAGCAGTTCTTC
>TRBJ2-1|TRBV6-4|-|once|14
CASSDGGSYNEQFF
TGTGCCAGCAGTGACGGGGGCTCCTACAATGAGCAGTTCTTC
>TRBJ1-2|TRBV27|-|-|15
CASSSSGQRKGGYTF
TGTGCCAGCAGTTCCTCGGGGCAGAGAAAGGGAGGCTACACCTTC
>TRBJ2-5|TRBV7-2|TRBD2|-|16
CASSLGLAGYQETQYF
TGTGCCAGCAGCTTAGGACTAGCGGGATACCAAGAGACCCAGTACTTC
>TRBJ2-3|TRBV5-1|TRBD2|-|15
CASRGLGGAVDTQYF
TGCGCCAGCAGGGGACTCGGGGGGGCCGTAGATACGCAGTATTTT
>TRBJ2-1|TRBV7-9|-|-|13
CASSPPQRNEQFF
TGTGCCAGCAGCCCACCCCAGAGAAATGAGCAGTTCTTC
>TRBJ2-7|TRBV10-3|-|-|15
CAISERGTKPYEQYF
TGTGCCATCAGTGAGCGGGGGACAAAACCCTACGAGCAGTACTTC
>TRBJ2-3|TRBV14|-|-|13
CASSHNVADTQYF
TGTGCCAGCAGCCATAATGTAGCGGATACGCAGTATTTT
>TRBJ1-2|TRBV6-5|TRBD1|once|13
CASRYGTGQGYTF
TGTGCCAGCAGGTACGGGACAGGGCAAGGCTACACCTTC
>TRBJ2-1|TRBV7-9|TRBD2|once|15
CASSVSGGSYNEQFF
TGTGCCAGCAGCGTGAGCGGGGGCTCCTACAATGAGCAGTTCTTC
>TRBJ2-1|TRBV19|TRBD2|-|15
CASTPRGGGGYEQFF
TGTGCCAGTACCCCGCGGGGGGGCGGGGGATATGAGCAGTTCTTC
>TRBJ1-2|TRBV3-1/TRBV3-2|-|-|15
CASNRGGAQGYGYTF
TGTGCCAGCAACCGCGGGGGGGCGCAGGGCTATGGCTACACCTTC
>TRBJ1-6|TRBV3-1/TRBV3-2|-|once|12
CASSQEGSPLHF
TGTGCCAGCAGCCAAGAAGGTTCACCCCTCCACTTT
>TRBJ1-3|TRBV6-5|-|-|15
CASSYSPDSGNTIYF
TGTGCCAGCAGTTACTCGCCAGACTCTGGAAACACCATATATTTT
>TRBJ2-5|TRBV9|-|-|14
CASTKGGAGETQYF
TGTGCCAGCACGAAAGGCGGGGCGGGGGAGACCCAGTACTTC
>TRBJ1-2|TRBV9|TRBD1|-|14
CASSVRDRKYGYTF
TGTGCCAGCAGCGTCCGGGACAGGAAGTATGGCTACACCTTC
>TRBJ2-2|TRBV3-1/TRBV3-2|-|-|11
CASRMNGELFF
TGTGCCAGCAGAATGAACGGGGAGCTGTTTTTT
>TRBJ1-2|TRBV27|TRBD1|-|15
CASSPRQGTNYGYTF
TGTGCCAGCAGCCCACGACAGGGGACCAACTATGGCTACACCTTC
>TRBJ1-5|TRBV3-1/TRBV3-2|-|few|12
CASSQADQPQHF
TGTGCCAGCAGCCAAGCAGATCAGCCCCAGCATTTT
>TRBJ1-2|TRBV18|-|-|13
CASSPEQGNGYTF
TGTGCCAGCTCACCGGAACAGGGTAATGGCTACACCTTC
>TRBJ1-2|TRBV7-2|TRBD1|once|14
CASSFGQVNYGYTF
TGTGCCAGCAGCTTTGGACAGGTTAACTATGGCTACACCTTC
>TRBJ2-6|TRBV28|TRBD1|-|15
CASSIQGVGANVLTF
TGTGCCAGCAGTATCCAGGGGGTCGGGGCCAACGTCCTGACTTTC
>TRBJ1-2|TRBV2|-|-|13
CASSAHGNYGYTF
TGTGCCAGCAGTGCACACGGTAACTATGGCTACACCTTC
>TRBJ1-2|TRBV5-4|-|-|14
CASSPPGQRYGYTF
TGTGCCAGCAGCCCCCCGGGACAACGCTATGGCTACACCTTC
>TRBJ2-3|TRBV5-4|-|once|15
CASNPTDRGTYTQYF
TGTGCCAGCAACCCTACAGACCGGGGCACGTATACGCAGTATTTT
>TRBJ1-5|TRBV5-8|-|-|14
CASTTYRGNQPQHF
TGTGCCAGCACCACCTACAGGGGCAATCAGCCCCAGCATTTT
>TRBJ1-5|TRBV12-5|-|-|16
CASALRGEGRNQPQHF
TGTGCTAGTGCCCTTAGAGGTGAGGGTCGGAATCAGCCCCAGCATTTT
>TRBJ2-4|TRBV12-5|TRBD2|-|14
CASGLGEGKNIQYF
TGTGCTAGTGGTTTGGGGGAGGGCAAAAACATTCAGTACTTC
>TRBJ1-1|TRBV9|-|-|15
CASSVDQGGGTEAFF
TGTGCCAGCAGCGTAGATCAGGGTGGGGGCACTGAAGCTTTCTTT